This T cell receptor beta chain emerged from a study of OX40 agonist ivuxolimab in advanced cancers. Study summary: Patients were treated with ivuxolimab, an agonistic anti-OX40 (CD134) antibody. Six ivuxolimab dose levels, 0.01 to 10 mg/kg, were given intravenously every 2 weeks. Notes on the study in general: The study found that CD8+ T cells averaged more expanded clones than CD4+.

V was clipped by 6 bases and J by 2 bases; unmatched bases: 5. Looked up from germline, CDR1 is SNHLY and CDR2 is FYNNEI. CDR3 length equals 15 residues. Measured with immunoSEQ multiplex PCR; TCRdb has only the in-frame clones, and not every one. Of approximately 74,000 clones in the sample, approximately 92% were seen once. About this clone: Antigen specificity is unknown.

The J gene is TRBJ2-7, the V gene TRBV2, with 12 bases fitting TRBD2. The material sequenced was CD4+ or CD8+ T cells sorted from blood, taken in a trial of the OX40 agonist ivuxolimab. The origin of this receptor is an adult with an advanced solid tumor such as melanoma, head and neck, liver or kidney cancer. The CDR3 is CASRTGLAGAYEQYF. The CDR3 bases are TGTGCCAGCAGGACGGGACTAGCGGGTGCCTACGAGCAGTACTTC.